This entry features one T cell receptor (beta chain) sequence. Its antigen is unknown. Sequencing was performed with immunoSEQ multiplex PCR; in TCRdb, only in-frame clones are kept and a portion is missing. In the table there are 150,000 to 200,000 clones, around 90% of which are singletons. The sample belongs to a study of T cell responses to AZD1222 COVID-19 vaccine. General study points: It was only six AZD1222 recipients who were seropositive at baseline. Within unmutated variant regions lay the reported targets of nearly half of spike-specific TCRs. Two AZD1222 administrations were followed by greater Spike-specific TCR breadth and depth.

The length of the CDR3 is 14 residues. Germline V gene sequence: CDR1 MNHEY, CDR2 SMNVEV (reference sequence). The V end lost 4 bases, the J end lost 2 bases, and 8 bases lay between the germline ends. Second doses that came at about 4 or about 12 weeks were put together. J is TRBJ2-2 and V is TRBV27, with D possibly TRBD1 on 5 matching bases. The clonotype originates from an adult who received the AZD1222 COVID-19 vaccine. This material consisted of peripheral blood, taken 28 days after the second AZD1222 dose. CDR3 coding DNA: TGTGCCAGCAGTTGGACACACAACACCGGGGAGCTGTTTTTT. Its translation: CASSWTHNTGELFF.